This TCR beta chain was identified during a study of T cells in tumors after PD-1 blockade. Time point reported: second of two post-therapy site-matched biopsies roughly two months apart. Germline loops: CDR1 MNHEY, CDR2 SVGAGI. The trim removed 4 bases at V and 8 bases at J, leaving 5 bases unmatched. The CDR3 loop spans 14 amino acids. TCRdb's copy holds only in-frame clones and misses some; the assay was immunoSEQ multiplex PCR. The table records 7,900 or so clones, 55% to 65% of them present only once. This receptor was obtained from a human donor with basal cell carcinoma. Sequencing was performed on tumor tissue, taken after anti-PD-1 treatment. V and J are TRBV6-5 and TRBJ1-2; 12 nucleotides align to TRBD1. CDR3 region: CASSSGQGAGGYTF. CDR3 nucleotides: TGTGCCAGCAGTTCGGGACAGGGGGCTGGCGGCTACACCTTC.